This T cell receptor (beta chain) is from a study of CD8 T cells in Susac syndrome. General study points: The number of individuals included in the study's TCR sequencing and HLA analysis was acknowledged as relatively small.

On this clonotype: Its antigen is not known.

Looked up from germline, CDR1 is SGDLS and CDR2 is YYNGEE. The CDR3 contains 15 residues. The germline V and J ends were trimmed by 4 bases and 2 bases, with 13 bases remaining between them. Roughly 0.45 to 1 ug RNA was reverse transcribed with random hexamers. One entry per CDR3 protein results from TCRdb running MiXCR on the immunoSEQ multiplex PCR reads. The profile shows more than 110,000 distinct CDR3 sequences, approximately 95% of them singletons. The receptor comes from a human donor in good health. The chain links TRBV9 to TRBJ2-1; perhaps TRBD2 as D (5 bases). The sequencing sample was made of CD8+ T cells from PBMCs. For the CDR3, the DNA is TGTGCCAGCAGCTTTAGCGATCTAACCTACAATGAGCAGTTCTTC. Protein product: CASSFSDLTYNEQFF.